Listed here are 14 T cell receptor beta chains from one sample, sequenced in a study of T cell changes during pregnancy in multiple sclerosis. Some clones are missing from TCRdb's copy, which holds only in-frame ones; the method was immunoSEQ multiplex PCR. The data hold around 41,000 clones, with around 90% observed a single time. Sequencing was performed on CD4+ T cells from peripheral blood mononuclear cells, taken in the third trimester of pregnancy. Receptors originate from a female donor in good health, enrolled as a control in a pregnancy study.

The V call is TRBV30, the J call TRBJ2-5; a weak D match, TRBD2 (6 bases). The CDR3 runs 13 residues. Deletions cut 2 bases from V and 2 bases from J, with 9 bases between. Germline lookup yields CDR1 GTSNPN and CDR2 SVGIG (reference sequence). CDR3 in DNA: TGTGCCTGGAGTTTGGGGGGACAAGAGACCCAGTACTTC. Its protein product is CAWSLGGQETQYF.

CDR3 amino acids: CASSLHSGGGAGNEQFF. The DNA of the CDR3 is TGTGCCAGCAGCCTCCACTCGGGCGGGGGGGCGGGGAATGAGCAGTTCTTC. The rearrangement joins TRBV4-2 to TRBJ2-1; 9 nucleotides agree with TRBD2. V was pared by 4 bases and J by 7 bases, with 14 bases of the junction left unmatched. Germline assignment: CDR1 LGHNA and CDR2 YNFKEQ. The CDR3 sequence is 17 residues long.

This clone was detected once. V usage is TRBV20-1 and J usage is TRBJ1-4; D is unresolved. Trimming pared 1 base from V and 7 bases from J, leaving 4 bases between. CDR1 and CDR2 (germline): DFQATT, SNEGSKA (reference sequence). The CDR3 is 11 residues long. The CDR3: CSARVVEKLFF. CDR3 bases: TGCAGTGCTAGAGTAGTTGAAAAACTGTTTTTT.

The rearrangement links TRBV5-5 to TRBJ1-2, with D possibly being TRBD1 (6 bases). Germline V CDR1 and CDR2: SGHKS, YYEKEE (reference sequence). V was shortened by 3 bases and J by 5 bases, with 20 bases between the two germline ends. This CDR3 region has 16 residues. The chain's CDR3 is CASSSPAGGGHYGYTF. The CDR3 DNA reads as TGTGCCAGCAGCTCCCCCGCCGGGGGGGGGCATTATGGCTACACCTTC.

The CDR3 DNA reads TGTGCTAGTGGGGATGGGAGGGTCAGCCTCGCAGGCGAGCAGTACTTC. It translates to CASGDGRVSLAGEQYF. The J gene is TRBJ2-7, the V gene TRBV12-5; 7 bases fit TRBD2. Germline V CDR1 and CDR2: LGHNT, FRNRAP. V was clipped by 6 bases and J by 6 bases; unmatched bases: 17. The CDR3 spans 16 residues.

The chain links TRBV6-1 to TRBJ2-7; 9 nucleotides match TRBD2. Losses at the gene ends were 2 bases for V and 3 bases for J; bases not matched to a gene: 5. This CDR3 region has 15 residues. The germline V gene has CDR1 MNHNS and CDR2 SASEGT. This chain's CDR3 is CASSENSGSGYEQYF. Here the CDR3 DNA reads TGTGCCAGCAGTGAAAATAGCGGGAGTGGCTACGAGCAGTACTTC.

This clone was seen just once. This sequence joins TRBV7-2 and TRBJ1-2; weak D call: TRBD1 (6 bases). Trimming removed 4 bases from V and 6 bases from J, with 12 bases in between. Germline V gene lookup returns CDR1 SGHTA and CDR2 FQGNSA. The CDR3 loop spans 13 amino acids. Here the CDR3 reads CASSSRQGHGYTF. The CDR3, as DNA: TGTGCCAGCAGCTCTCGCCAGGGGCATGGCTACACCTTC.

The gene calls are TRBV10-3 and TRBJ2-7, with 11 bases lining up with TRBD2. V lost 0 bases and J lost 7; bases outside the gene matches: 8. In germline, CDR1 is ENHRY, CDR2 SYGVKD. The CDR3 is made up of 16 amino acids. The CDR3 sequence: CAISESLAGGPGEQYF. The CDR3 DNA sequence: TGTGCCATCAGTGAGTCTTTAGCGGGAGGGCCGGGGGAGCAGTACTTC.

This clone was recorded a few times. This chain connects TRBV4-1 to TRBJ2-2, with 11 bases fitting TRBD2. The CDR3 covers 17 residues. Germline assignment: CDR1 MGHRA and CDR2 YSYEKL. J lost 10 bases, V lost 0 bases, and 10 bases had no gene match. CDR3 in DNA: TGCGCCAGCAGCCAAGATGTGATAGCGGGAGGGCCTGAGGAGCTGTTTTTT. Residues: CASSQDVIAGGPEELFF.

V usage is TRBV28 and J usage is TRBJ1-5; the D is unclear. This CDR3 has 12 residues. Germline V gene sequence: CDR1 MDHEN, CDR2 SYDVKM. Trimming removed 7 bases at V and 1 base at J, with 5 bases between. In DNA, the CDR3 is TGTGCCAGCAAGACAAGCAATCAGCCCCAGCATTTT. Protein sequence: CASKTSNQPQHF.

This chain connects TRBV9 to TRBJ1-1, with D possibly TRBD1 on 6 matching bases. Germline CDR1 SGDLS, CDR2 YYNGEE. The CDR3 sequence is 15 residues long. With 4 bases removed from V and 5 bases from J, the gap between germline ends came to 18 bases. CDR3 protein: CASSPRTGLRTEAFF. The CDR3 DNA reads TGTGCCAGCAGCCCCCGTACAGGGTTGAGGACTGAAGCTTTCTTT. Looking up the rest from reference TRBV9 and TRBJ1-1 gives the full variable domain: DSGVTQTPKHLITATGQRVTLRCSPRSGDLSVYWYQQSLDQGLQFLIQYYNGEERAKGNILERFSAQQFPDLHSELNLSSLELGDSALYFCASSPRTGLRTEAFFGQGTRLTVV.

V is TRBV19 and J is TRBJ1-5; 9 nucleotides match TRBD1. Germline trimming cut 5 bases from V and 4 bases from J; bases unmatched to any gene: 3. Germline assignment: CDR1 LNHDA and CDR2 SQIVND (reference sequence). The length of the CDR3 is 14 residues. CDR3 loop: CASSEGTGNQPQHF. The CDR3 nucleotides read TGTGCCAGTAGTGAAGGGACAGGGAATCAGCCCCAGCATTTT.

The CDR3: CASSFQGGPSYEQYF. The CDR3 nucleotides read TGTGCCAGCAGTTTTCAGGGGGGCCCCTCCTACGAGCAGTACTTC. The chain links TRBV28 to TRBJ2-7; tentatively, D is TRBD1 (7 bases). Germline values: CDR1 MDHEN, CDR2 SYDVKM. The CDR3 is 15 residues long. V was shortened by 3 bases and J by 0 bases, with 12 bases between the two germline ends.

This chain uses TRBV9 with TRBJ1-1, with no clear D. This CDR3 has 13 residues. Per the germline V gene, CDR1 is SGDLS and CDR2 is YYNGEE. V dropped 3 bases and J dropped 0 bases, with 6 bases sitting between them. The CDR3 DNA is TGTGCCAGCAGCGCCGGTCTGAACACTGAAGCTTTCTTT. It translates to CASSAGLNTEAFF. The full variable domain, in which reference TRBV9 and TRBJ1-1 provide the parts outside the CDR3, is DSGVTQTPKHLITATGQRVTLRCSPRSGDLSVYWYQQSLDQGLQFLIQYYNGEERAKGNILERFSAQQFPDLHSELNLSSLELGDSALYFCASSAGLNTEAFFGQGTRLTVV.